The rows below give T cell receptor beta chains drawn from one sample of a study of T cells after somatic rescue of genetic block. The assay was immunoSEQ multiplex PCR, and TCRdb's table has in-frame clones only and misses some. The sample includes under 150,000 clones, over 80% of them seen just once. The sample comprised peripheral blood mononuclear cells (PBMCs). All receptors derive from a woman under 30. Each CDR3 is given with its conserved first and last residue. Fields, in order: V gene, J gene, clone size, D gene, CDR3 protein, CDR3 DNA. A D gene is named only where the DNA matches it firmly. Size is omitted from some rows. Given values are once, few, many or a class for expanded clones.

V gene: TRBV7-2
J gene: TRBJ1-5
clone size: NA
D gene: NA
CDR3 protein: CASSLGSGLSDQPQHF
CDR3 DNA: TGTGCCAGCAGCTTAGGTTCGGGGTTGAGCGATCAGCCCCAGCATTTT

V gene: TRBV13
J gene: TRBJ1-5
clone size: NA
D gene: NA
CDR3 protein: CASSLGFQPQHF
CDR3 DNA: TGTGCCAGCAGCTTAGGCTTTCAGCCCCAGCATTTT

V gene: TRBV7-2
J gene: TRBJ1-2
clone size: NA
D gene: TRBD1
CDR3 protein: CASSSTGVGYGYTF
CDR3 DNA: TGTGCCAGCAGCTCCACAGGGGTGGGCTATGGCTACACCTTC

V gene: TRBV19
J gene: TRBJ1-1
clone size: NA
D gene: NA
CDR3 protein: CASSTINTEAFF
CDR3 DNA: TGTGCCAGTAGTACAATTAACACTGAAGCTTTCTTT

V gene: TRBV11-2
J gene: TRBJ2-2
clone size: NA
D gene: NA
CDR3 protein: CASSLDVGLMAGELFF
CDR3 DNA: TGTGCCAGCAGCTTAGATGTGGGGCTAATGGCCGGGGAGCTGTTTTTT

V gene: TRBV5-1
J gene: TRBJ1-5
clone size: NA
D gene: TRBD1
CDR3 protein: CASSPTGNSNQPQHF
CDR3 DNA: TGCGCCAGCAGCCCGACAGGGAATAGCAATCAGCCCCAGCATTTT

V gene: TRBV7-3
J gene: TRBJ2-2
clone size: NA
D gene: TRBD1
CDR3 protein: CASSPGQFNTGELFF
CDR3 DNA: TGTGCCAGCAGCCCGGGACAGTTCAACACCGGGGAGCTGTTTTTT

V gene: TRBV12-5
J gene: TRBJ1-2
clone size: NA
D gene: TRBD1
CDR3 protein: CASGSTTGQVF
CDR3 DNA: TGTGCTAGTGGTTCTACAACTGGACAGGTCTTC

V gene: TRBV12-5
J gene: TRBJ2-7
clone size: NA
D gene: NA
CDR3 protein: CASGLKTLNHEQYF
CDR3 DNA: TGTGCTAGTGGTTTGAAGACCCTGAACCACGAGCAGTACTTC

V gene: TRBV2
J gene: TRBJ1-1
clone size: NA
D gene: NA
CDR3 protein: CASSERQVENTEAFF
CDR3 DNA: TGTGCCAGCAGTGAAAGGCAGGTGGAGAACACTGAAGCTTTCTTT

V gene: TRBV6-6
J gene: TRBJ2-1
clone size: NA
D gene: NA
CDR3 protein: CASSPPRRGLYNEQFF
CDR3 DNA: TGTGCCAGCAGTCCTCCCAGGCGGGGGCTTTACAATGAGCAGTTCTTC

V gene: TRBV7-9
J gene: TRBJ1-1
clone size: NA
D gene: TRBD1
CDR3 protein: CASSLVSRTGSEAFF
CDR3 DNA: TGTGCCAGCAGCTTAGTTTCCCGGACAGGGAGTGAAGCTTTCTTT

V gene: TRBV21-1
J gene: TRBJ1-3
clone size: NA
D gene: NA
CDR3 protein: CASTKKGGSSNTIYF
CDR3 DNA: TGTGCCAGCACCAAAAAAGGGGGCAGCTCTAACACCATATATTTT

V gene: TRBV6-5
J gene: TRBJ1-6
clone size: few
D gene: NA
CDR3 protein: CASSYSAVGGNSPLHF
CDR3 DNA: TGTGCCAGCAGTTACTCGGCGGTAGGTGGTAATTCACCCCTCCACTTT

V gene: TRBV30
J gene: TRBJ1-4
clone size: NA
D gene: NA
CDR3 protein: CAWSEGFEKLFF
CDR3 DNA: TGTGCCTGGAGTGAGGGGTTCGAAAAACTGTTTTTT

V gene: TRBV21-1
J gene: TRBJ1-1
clone size: NA
D gene: NA
CDR3 protein: CASSVTANTEAFF
CDR3 DNA: TGTGCCAGCAGCGTTACAGCGAACACTGAAGCTTTCTTT

V gene: TRBV28
J gene: TRBJ2-3
clone size: NA
D gene: TRBD2
CDR3 protein: CASRLSGGAVSDTQYF
CDR3 DNA: TGTGCCAGCAGGCTTAGCGGGGGGGCCGTATCAGATACGCAGTATTTT

V gene: TRBV9
J gene: TRBJ2-7
clone size: NA
D gene: TRBD1
CDR3 protein: CASTTGDRDEQYF
CDR3 DNA: TGTGCCAGCACCACAGGGGATCGCGACGAGCAGTACTTC

V gene: TRBV11-2
J gene: TRBJ1-1
clone size: NA
D gene: NA
CDR3 protein: CASSPQAVNTEAFF
CDR3 DNA: TGTGCCAGCAGCCCCCAGGCTGTGAACACTGAAGCTTTCTTT

V gene: TRBV7-2
J gene: TRBJ2-7
clone size: NA
D gene: NA
CDR3 protein: CASSLVGSSYEQYF
CDR3 DNA: TGTGCCAGCAGCTTAGTCGGCAGCTCCTACGAGCAGTACTTC

V gene: TRBV11-3
J gene: TRBJ2-3
clone size: NA
D gene: TRBD2
CDR3 protein: CASSPGLAGITDTQYF
CDR3 DNA: TGTGCCAGCAGCCCCGGACTAGCGGGGATCACAGATACGCAGTATTTT

V gene: TRBV6-1
J gene: TRBJ1-2
clone size: NA
D gene: NA
CDR3 protein: CAIGGNYGYTF
CDR3 DNA: TGTGCCATAGGGGGTAACTATGGCTACACCTTC

V gene: TRBV9
J gene: TRBJ2-3
clone size: NA
D gene: NA
CDR3 protein: CASSVAGWGGTDTQYF
CDR3 DNA: TGTGCCAGCAGCGTAGCTGGGTGGGGGGGCACAGATACGCAGTATTTT